The 7 T cell receptor beta chains presented below share a single source sample, sequenced in a study of cytomegalovirus exposure and HLA in healthy donors (dated by TCRdb to the late 2010s). The library came from the immunoSEQ multiplex PCR assay. A mixture of 60 forward primers for TCR Vbeta segments and 13 reverse primers for TCR Jbeta segments was used in the multiplex PCR. TCRdb carries this immuneACCESS record with in-frame sequences only. Its versions omit some clonotypes, under half of them owing to an unresolved V gene in the studies checked, with the rest unexplained. In all, the sample holds around 180,000 clones, and around 80% of those were seen once. Of the sample, around 5.4% is held by the ten largest clones. The sequenced material came from PBMCs. The receptors were gathered from a man aged 35 to 55 in good health and CMV-seronegative.

CDR3 in amino acids: CAWSSPPDHSGAFF. The CDR3 DNA reads TGTGCCTGGAGTTCTCCCCCAGACCATTCGGGAGCTTTCTTT. The genes are TRBV30 and TRBJ1-1; D remains unclear. The V end was cut by 2 bases, the J end by 10 bases, with 20 bases between. This CDR3 has 14 residues. Germline loops: CDR1 GTSNPN, CDR2 SVGIG (reference sequence).

CDR3 DNA: TGTGCCAGCAGCACCCCACAGGGCCTCCAAGAGACCCAGTACTTC. Its translation: CASSTPQGLQETQYF. The chain has TRBV5-4 and TRBJ2-5; tentative D call: TRBD1 (6 bases). There are 15 residues in the CDR3. V was clipped by 4 bases and J by 1 base, with 14 bases between them. The germline gives CDR1 SGHNT, CDR2 YYREEE (reference sequence).

The V and J genes are TRBV29-1 and TRBJ2-1; D is uncertain. The CDR3 has 10 residues. Trimming cost V 5 bases and J 7 bases, with 6 bases left between them. Germline CDR1 SQVTM, CDR2 ANQGSEA. Here the CDR3 reads CSVQTNEQFF. CDR3 sequence (DNA): TGCAGCGTTCAGACAAATGAGCAGTTCTTC.

The rearrangement joins TRBV15 to TRBJ1-5; 12 bases are shared with TRBD1. V lost 0 bases and J lost 3; bases outside the gene matches: 6. CDR1 is LNHNV, CDR2 YYDKDF, per germline (reference sequence). This CDR3 comprises 18 residues. The CDR3 reads CATSRDRGQGAINQPQHF. Here the CDR3 DNA reads TGTGCCACCAGCAGAGATCGGGGACAGGGGGCGATCAATCAGCCCCAGCATTTT.

The chain links TRBV10-2 to TRBJ2-5; 8 bases agree with TRBD1. Trimming took 6 bases from V and 4 from J; bases not matched to a gene: 4. Germline V lookup: CDR1 WSHSY, CDR2 SAAADI. The length of the CDR3 is 13 residues. CDR3 in amino acids: CASRQGGRETQYF. DNA for the CDR3: TGCGCCAGCAGACAGGGGGGTAGAGAGACCCAGTACTTC.

V usage is TRBV27 and J usage is TRBJ1-1; possible D gene TRBD1, 6 bases. The CDR3 sequence is 14 residues long. Germline V gene sequence: CDR1 MNHEY, CDR2 SMNVEV (reference sequence). Trimming cost V 1 base and J 0 bases, with 6 bases left between them. The CDR3 nucleotides are TGTGCCAGCAGTTTATACAGGGTGAACACTGAAGCTTTCTTT. Translated: CASSLYRVNTEAFF.

The J gene is TRBJ2-7, the V gene TRBV5-1; TRBD2 might be the D (6 bases). This CDR3 comprises 14 residues. Germline values: CDR1 SGHRS, CDR2 YFSETQ. The V end was cut by 0 bases, the J end by 4 bases, with 11 bases between. The CDR3 DNA sequence: TGCGCCAGCAGCTTGGCTGGGGGGAGTTACGAGCAGTACTTC. The encoded protein is CASSLAGGSYEQYF.